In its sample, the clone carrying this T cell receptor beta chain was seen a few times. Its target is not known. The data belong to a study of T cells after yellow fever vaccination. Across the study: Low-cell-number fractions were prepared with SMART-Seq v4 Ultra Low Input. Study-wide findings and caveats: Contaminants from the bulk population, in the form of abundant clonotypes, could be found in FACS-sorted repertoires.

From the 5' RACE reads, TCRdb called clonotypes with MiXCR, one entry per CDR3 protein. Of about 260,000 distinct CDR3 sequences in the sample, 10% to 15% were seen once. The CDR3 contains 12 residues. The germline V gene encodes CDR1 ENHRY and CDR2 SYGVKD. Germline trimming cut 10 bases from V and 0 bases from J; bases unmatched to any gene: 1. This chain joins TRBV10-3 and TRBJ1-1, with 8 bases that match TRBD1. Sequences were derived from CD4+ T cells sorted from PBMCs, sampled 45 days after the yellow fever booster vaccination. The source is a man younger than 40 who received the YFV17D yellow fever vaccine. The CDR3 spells CATGGVNTEAFF. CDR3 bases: TGTGCCACAGGGGGCGTGAACACTGAAGCTTTCTTT.